The clone carrying this T cell receptor (beta chain) was observed many times. The antigen is not known. The record originates from a study of T cells after yellow fever vaccination. Study-level points and caveats: A weaker secondary response peaked on day 5, the primary on day 15. Clones that expanded after primary vaccination mostly reappeared after the booster (roughly 97% CD4, approximately 89% CD8).

Germline CDR1 is SGHRS and CDR2 is YFSETQ. This CDR3 has 13 residues. J was trimmed by 4 bases and V by 2 bases; bases with no gene match: 2. TCRdb processed the 5' RACE reads anew with MiXCR; each CDR3 protein has one entry. The sample yields some 200,000 distinct CDR3 sequences, 2.5% to 3.5% seen once. This sample comprised CD4+ T cells sorted from PBMCs, obtained 10 days after the yellow fever booster vaccination. The sequence was collected from a man in his late teens or twenties who received the YFV17D yellow fever vaccine. This rearrangement joins TRBV5-1 to TRBJ2-5, with 7 bases matching TRBD1. CDR3 bases: TGCGCCAGCAGCTTACAGGGGCGAGAGACCCAGTACTTC. Its translation is CASSLQGRETQYF.